Shown below are 30 T cell receptor beta chains from a single sample sequenced in a study of resident and recirculating memory T cells in vitiligo. The protocol was immunoSEQ multiplex PCR, while the TCRdb copy is restricted to in-frame clones and leaves out a portion. Of tens of thousands of clones listed, under 95% are singletons. Sequenced material: blood. These receptors came from a male donor with vitiligo.

This CDR3 reads CAIRTTGSSTDTQYF. DNA for the CDR3: TGTGCCATCAGGACGACAGGGTCTTCTACAGATACGCAGTATTTT. This sequence joins TRBV10-3 and TRBJ2-3; 7 bases are shared with TRBD1. Losses at the gene ends were 6 bases for V and 3 bases for J; bases not matched to a gene: 9. Germline V gene lookup returns CDR1 ENHRY and CDR2 SYGVKD. The CDR3 consists of 15 residues.

The J gene is TRBJ2-2, the V gene TRBV5-5, with 9 bases identical to TRBD2. The germline gives CDR1 SGHKS, CDR2 YYEKEE (reference sequence). V shed 4 bases, J shed 1 base, and the junction held 11 bases outside the gene matches. This CDR3 comprises 18 residues. The CDR3, as DNA: TGTGCCAGCAGCCTTTCCAGCGGGAGGCCGGGGAACACCGGGGAGCTGTTTTTT. Its protein is CASSLSSGRPGNTGELFF.

The J gene is TRBJ2-7, the V gene TRBV13; 7 bases align to TRBD1. V trimming: 5 bases; J trimming: 2 bases; junction bases outside the gene matches: 6. Germline V gene lookup returns CDR1 PRHDT and CDR2 FYEKMQ (reference sequence). The CDR3 consists of 14 residues. The CDR3 loop is CASSPDRAPYEQYF. CDR3 DNA sequence: TGTGCCAGCAGCCCAGACAGGGCTCCCTACGAGCAGTACTTC.

This clone has only one observation. The rearrangement links TRBV7-2 to TRBJ2-7; 7 bases fit TRBD2. Germline-derived CDR1 and CDR2 are SGHTA and FQGNSA. This CDR3 comprises 18 residues. Trimming removed 5 bases from V and 5 bases from J; junction bases left unmatched: 21. CDR3 sequence: CASSPPFRLAKGSDEQYF. The CDR3 DNA follows: TGTGCCAGCAGCCCCCCGTTTCGACTAGCCAAAGGGTCCGACGAGCAGTACTTC.

V gene TRBV2 combines with J gene TRBJ2-5; 11 bases line up with TRBD2. Germline trimming cut 2 bases from V and 5 bases from J; bases unmatched to any gene: 1. The CDR3 has 14 residues. Germline CDR1 SNHLY, CDR2 FYNNEI. This CDR3 is CASSELAGGETQYF. The DNA for the CDR3 is TGTGCCAGCAGTGAACTAGCGGGAGGCGAGACCCAGTACTTC.

The gene calls are TRBV5-1 and TRBJ2-1; TRBD1 matches 7 bases. Germline V gives CDR1 SGHRS, CDR2 YFSETQ. This CDR3 spans 14 amino acids. V dropped 2 bases and J dropped 5; count of bases not matched to a gene: 4. The CDR3 protein is CASSFTGTDNEQFF. CDR3 coding DNA: TGCGCCAGCAGCTTTACCGGGACAGACAATGAGCAGTTCTTC.

The V and J genes are TRBV6-4 and TRBJ1-4; D may be TRBD1 (5 bases). CDR3 length: 14 amino acids. Germline CDR1 reads MRHNA; CDR2 reads SNTAGT. V shed 3 bases and J shed 10 bases, with 15 bases lying between them. CDR3 in amino acids: CASSEMAWGGKLFF. CDR3 sequence (DNA): TGTGCCAGCAGTGAAATGGCCTGGGGGGGAAAACTGTTTTTT.

V and J are TRBV6-5 and TRBJ2-3; TRBD2 is a possible D gene (6 bases). Per the germline V gene, CDR1 is MNHEY and CDR2 is SVGAGI. The CDR3 sequence is 14 residues long. The ends were cut back, 2 bases at V and 3 bases at J, with 9 bases in the middle. The CDR3 DNA reads as TGTGCCAGCAGTTACGGAGGGGAAACAGATACGCAGTATTTT. This translates into CASSYGGETDTQYF.

The gene calls are TRBV12-5 and TRBJ2-5; 15 bases match TRBD2. This CDR3 is built from 16 residues. The germline V gene encodes CDR1 LGHNT and CDR2 FRNRAP. Trimming cost V 6 bases and J 5 bases; bases outside gene matches: 7. The CDR3 DNA is TGTGCTAGTGGCTCCGGACTAGCGGGAGGGGGTGAGACCCAGTACTTC. Its translation is CASGSGLAGGGETQYF.

This chain joins TRBV25-1 and TRBJ2-3; 9 bases line up with TRBD2. The CDR3 length is 16 residues. V shed 2 bases, J shed 4 bases, and the junction held 7 bases outside the gene matches. From germline, CDR1 is MGHDK and CDR2 SYGVNS. For the CDR3, the DNA is TGTGCCAGCAGTGAAGGGGGCGGGAGGGAGGCAGATACGCAGTATTTT. Amino acids: CASSEGGGREADTQYF.

The chain employs TRBV18 and TRBJ1-1, with 8 bases aligning to TRBD1. CDR1 KGHSH and CDR2 LQKENI come from the germline V gene. This CDR3 is built from 15 residues. V lost 6 bases, J lost 4 bases, and 10 bases stayed unmatched. The CDR3 DNA sequence: TGTGCCAGCTCCTTATCTTTGACAGGGGCCACTGAAGCTTTCTTT. Its protein product is CASSLSLTGATEAFF.

This sequence joins TRBV4-1 and TRBJ2-1; TRBD2 agrees at 10 bases. The J segment lost 11 bases and the V segment lost 0 bases, leaving 13 bases of the junction unmatched. The CDR3 contains 17 residues. Germline V gene lookup returns CDR1 MGHRA and CDR2 YSYEKL. The CDR3 is CASSQDPAVAGGGKQFF. The CDR3 DNA is TGCGCCAGCAGCCAAGATCCAGCGGTAGCGGGGGGTGGTAAGCAGTTCTTC.

The rearrangement links TRBV7-8 to TRBJ2-5; D call uncertain. The CDR3 length is 15 residues. The germline V gene encodes CDR1 SGHVS and CDR2 FQNEAQ. Trimming took 0 bases from V and 2 from J, leaving 10 bases between them. The chain's CDR3 is CASSLARLRQETQYF. CDR3 sequence (DNA): TGTGCCAGCAGCTTAGCCCGGCTGAGGCAAGAGACCCAGTACTTC.

This clone was counted once. CDR3 in amino acids: CASSLLQGNTGELFF. The CDR3 bases are TGTGCCAGCAGCTTGCTACAGGGTAACACCGGGGAGCTGTTTTTT. J is TRBJ2-2 and V is TRBV5-8, with D possibly TRBD1 on 6 matching bases. Germline CDR1 SGHTS, CDR2 YDEGEE. V gave up 1 base and J gave up 2 bases, with 9 bases separating them. The CDR3 consists of 15 residues.

The genes are TRBV4-1 and TRBJ2-7; 7 bases match TRBD2. J gave up 0 bases and V 2 bases, and 4 bases lay outside the gene matches. The CDR3 has 15 amino acids. Per germline, CDR1 MGHRA and CDR2 YSYEKL. CDR3 sequence: CASSQWLAASYEQYF. The CDR3 DNA reads as TGCGCCAGCAGCCAATGGCTAGCGGCCTCCTACGAGCAGTACTTC.

The rearrangement links TRBV28 to TRBJ2-5; 7 positions agree with TRBD1. This CDR3 is built from 15 residues. CDR1 is MDHEN, CDR2 SYDVKM, per germline. The V gene end was trimmed by 5 bases and the J gene end by 1 base; junction bases not matched to a gene: 7. The CDR3 sequence is CASSPQGTAQETQYF. The CDR3 DNA reads as TGTGCCAGCAGTCCCCAGGGGACAGCCCAAGAGACCCAGTACTTC.

The genes are TRBV27 and TRBJ2-2; perhaps TRBD1 as D (5 bases). Germline V CDR1 and CDR2: MNHEY, SMNVEV (reference sequence). The CDR3 covers 14 residues. Trimming shortened V by 4 bases and J by 5 bases, and 11 bases separated the two germline ends. Written as DNA, the CDR3 is TGTGCCAGCAGTTACCAGGGTGGAACCGGGGAGCTGTTTTTT. Protein sequence: CASSYQGGTGELFF.

V and J are TRBV19 and TRBJ2-7, with D maybe TRBD1 (5 bases). V was cut by 4 bases and J by 3 bases, with 10 bases left in between. Germline V gene sequence: CDR1 LNHDA, CDR2 SQIVND (reference sequence). CDR3 length: 13 amino acids. CDR3 sequence (DNA): TGTGCCAGTAGTAAGAGTCAGGGCTACGAGCAGTACTTC. It translates to CASSKSQGYEQYF.

Notes on this clone: A much larger clone sits a single nucleotide away, making a read error possible. Other DNA sequences in the sample encode the same CDR3. The chain has TRBV6-4 and TRBJ2-2, with no clear D. The CDR3 consists of 13 residues. Germline CDR1 and CDR2: MRHNA and SNTAGT. This chain's CDR3 is CASSDGATGELFF. The CDR3 region has the DNA TGTGCTAGCAGTGACGGAGCCACCGGGGAGCTGTTTTTT.

The chain is built from TRBV6-4 and TRBJ2-7, with a tentative D call TRBD1 (5 bases). The CDR3 extends over 16 amino acids. V shed 0 bases and J shed 0 bases, with 12 bases lying between them. In germline, CDR1 is MRHNA, CDR2 SNTAGT. The CDR3 sequence is CASSDSETAFSYEQYF. CDR3 in DNA: TGTGCCAGCAGTGACTCGGAGACAGCCTTCTCCTACGAGCAGTACTTC.

The chain recombines TRBV27 with TRBJ2-7; no reliable D call. The CDR3 is 12 residues long. The V end lost 6 bases, the J end lost 6 bases, and 12 bases lay between the germline ends. Germline V lookup: CDR1 MNHEY, CDR2 SMNVEV (reference sequence). CDR3: CASSWSGAEQYF. The CDR3 DNA sequence: TGTGCCAGCAGCTGGTCGGGTGCCGAGCAGTACTTC.

V usage is TRBV6-4 and J usage is TRBJ2-2, with D perhaps matching TRBD2 (5 bases). Germline loops: CDR1 MRHNA, CDR2 SNTAGT. The CDR3 is 13 residues long. Trimming left V 4 bases short and J 4 bases short, with 7 bases between. The CDR3 here is CASSVGVTGELFF. CDR3 DNA sequence: TGTGCCAGCAGTGTCGGGGTCACCGGGGAGCTGTTTTTT.

This rearrangement joins TRBV30 to TRBJ1-2; weak D call: TRBD1 (5 bases). Germline CDR1 reads GTSNPN; CDR2 reads SVGIG (reference sequence). The CDR3 length is 14 residues. V was cut by 0 bases and J by 0 bases, with 8 bases left in between. CDR3 sequence: CAWSVEGTNYGYTF. DNA for the CDR3: TGTGCCTGGAGTGTGGAGGGGACTAACTATGGCTACACCTTC.

The J gene is TRBJ1-1, the V gene TRBV4-3; no reliable D call. Germline loops: CDR1 LGHNA, CDR2 YSLEER. Trimming cost V 0 bases and J 5 bases, with 19 bases left between them. The CDR3 contains 17 residues. The CDR3 DNA reads TGCGCCAGCAGCCAAGAAAGCTTGTGGTCAGGAGGGACTGAAGCTTTCTTT. This translates into CASSQESLWSGGTEAFF.

The CDR3 loop is CASTHGGGSQETQYF. The CDR3 coding sequence is TGTGCCAGCACCCACGGGGGGGGCTCCCAAGAGACCCAGTACTTC. This rearrangement joins TRBV11-1 to TRBJ2-5; 8 bases are a match to TRBD2. CDR1 and CDR2 from the germline V gene are SGHAT and FQDESV (reference sequence). The CDR3 consists of 15 residues. J gave up 1 base and V 7 bases, and 8 bases lay outside the gene matches. Variable domain in full (rest from reference TRBV11-1 and TRBJ2-5): EAEVAQSPRYKITEKSQAVAFWCDPISGHATLYWYRQILGQGPELLVQFQDESVVDDSQLPKDRFSAERLKGVDSTLKIQPAELGDSAMYLCASTHGGGSQETQYFGPGTRLLVL.

The V call is TRBV5-1, the J call TRBJ2-1, with 11 bases matching TRBD2. In germline, CDR1 is SGHRS, CDR2 YFSETQ. After removal of 4 bases from V and 10 bases from J, the junction contained 13 bases not matched to a gene. The CDR3 totals 16 residues. CDR3 nucleotides: TGCGCCAGCAGCGAGTCAACTAGCGGGAGAAGGGGAGAGCAGTTCTTC. Amino acids: CASSESTSGRRGEQFF. Supplemented by reference TRBV5-1 and TRBJ2-1, the full variable domain reads KAGVTQTPRYLIKTRGQQVTLSCSPISGHRSVSWYQQTPGQGLQFLFEYFSETQRNKGNFPGRFSGRQFSNSRSEMNVSTLELGDSALYLCASSESTSGRRGEQFFGPGTRLTVL.

The genes are TRBV29-1 and TRBJ2-3, with 7 bases lining up with TRBD2. CDR3 length: 12 residues. Germline assignment: CDR1 SQVTM and CDR2 ANQGSEA. V shed 5 bases and J 5 bases; nucleotides not matched to a gene: 4. The CDR3 loop reads CSVSTGGDTQYF. The CDR3, as DNA: TGCAGCGTTTCTACGGGAGGAGATACGCAGTATTTT.

J is TRBJ2-7 and V is TRBV11-2; possible D gene TRBD2, 5 bases. V was cut by 3 bases and J by 0 bases, with 12 bases left in between. This CDR3 has 15 residues. Germline CDR1 SGHAT, CDR2 FQNNGV. In DNA form, the CDR3 reads TGTGCCAGCAGCTTTATTTCGAGGGCCTCCTACGAGCAGTACTTC. It is translated as CASSFISRASYEQYF.

This rearrangement joins TRBV6-5 to TRBJ1-2, with 7 bases aligning to TRBD1. V trimming: 4 bases; J trimming: 4 bases; junction bases outside the gene matches: 9. Germline V gives CDR1 MNHEY, CDR2 SVGAGI. The CDR3 contains 15 residues. The CDR3, as DNA: TGTGCCAGCAGTTCACGGACAGGCAGGGGCTATGGCTACACCTTC. This gives the protein CASSSRTGRGYGYTF.

A single count supports this clone. V and J are TRBV6-1 and TRBJ1-5, with TRBD1 matching 8 bases. Looked up from germline, CDR1 is MNHNS and CDR2 is SASEGT. CDR3 length: 16 residues. Trimming removed 4 bases from V and 2 bases from J; junction bases left unmatched: 7. The CDR3 loop is CASSGDRGLGNQPQHF. In nucleotides, the CDR3 is TGTGCCAGCAGTGGCGACAGGGGACTCGGCAATCAGCCCCAGCATTTT.